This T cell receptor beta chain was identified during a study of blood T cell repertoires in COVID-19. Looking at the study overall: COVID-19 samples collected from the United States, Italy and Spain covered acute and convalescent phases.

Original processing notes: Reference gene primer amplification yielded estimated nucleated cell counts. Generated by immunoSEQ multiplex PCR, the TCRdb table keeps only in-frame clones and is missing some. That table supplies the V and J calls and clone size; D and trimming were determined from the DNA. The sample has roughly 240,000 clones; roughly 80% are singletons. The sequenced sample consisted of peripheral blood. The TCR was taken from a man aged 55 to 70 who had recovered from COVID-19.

The CDR3 DNA reads TGTGCCAGCAGCTATGACAGGGGGGCGAACAATGAGCAGTTCTTC. This gives the protein CASSYDRGANNEQFF. The chain is built from TRBV27 and TRBJ2-1; 9 bases are shared with TRBD1. Trimming took 6 bases from V and 5 from J; bases not matched to a gene: 8. Germline V gene sequence: CDR1 MNHEY, CDR2 SMNVEV (reference sequence). The CDR3 runs to 15 residues.